A single sample gave rise to the 9 T cell receptor beta chains below, sequenced in a study of T cells in Graves' hyperthyroidism and ophthalmopathy. RNA transcripts gave rise to amplified TCR beta CDR3 regions. TCR CDR3 underwent first-round RT-PCR with the HTBI primer set. TCRdb reanalysed the multiplex PCR reads using MiXCR and keeps one entry per CDR3 protein. In the table there are 460,000 or so distinct CDR3 sequences, around 15% of which are singletons. The sequenced sample was blood. The receptors derive from a young woman with Graves' hyperthyroidism.

The chain has TRBV29-1 and TRBJ2-1; 7 bases are shared with TRBD2. The CDR3 consists of 16 residues. Germline V CDR1 and CDR2: SQVTM, ANQGSEA. J was trimmed by 2 bases and V by 3 bases; bases with no gene match: 10. The CDR3 DNA is TGCAGCGTTGACCGGGGAGGGACTACCCCCTACAATGAGCAGTTCTTC. It specifies CSVDRGGTTPYNEQFF.

A word on this clonotype: A much larger clonotype is one base distant, so this may be a read error. The chain links TRBV20-1 to TRBJ2-7; D not resolved. V was clipped by 3 bases and J by 7 bases, with 7 bases between them. CDR1 DFQATT and CDR2 SNEGSKA come from the germline V gene (reference sequence). CDR3 length equals 10 residues. CDR3 coding DNA: TGCAGTGCTAGGGGTAAGGAGCAGTACTTC. Amino acids: CSARGKEQYF.

This clonotype was observed at least ten times. The chain combines TRBV24-1 with TRBJ2-7, with 13 bases fitting TRBD2. This CDR3 has 16 amino acids. After removal of 4 bases from V and 3 bases from J, the junction contained 5 bases not matched to a gene. Germline V CDR1 and CDR2: KGHDR, SFDVKD. CDR3 DNA: TGTGCCACCAGTGACGTGACTAGCGGGAGGCTCTACGAGCAGTACTTC. Protein sequence: CATSDVTSGRLYEQYF.

The genes are TRBV5-1 and TRBJ2-5; D uncertain. V gave up 2 bases and J gave up 3 bases, with 11 bases separating them. The CDR3 loop spans 14 amino acids. Germline V CDR1 and CDR2: SGHRS, YFSETQ. CDR3 sequence reads: CASSFGRNEETQYF. In DNA form, the CDR3 reads TGCGCCAGCAGCTTCGGGCGTAATGAAGAGACCCAGTACTTC.

This clonotype was seen at least ten times. This chain uses TRBV12-3 or TRBV12-4 with TRBJ2-3; 10 nucleotides agree with TRBD2. With V trimmed by 5 bases and J by 5 bases, 10 bases remained unmatched. The CDR3 runs 16 residues. In nucleotides, the CDR3 is TGTGCCAGCAGTGGTGCCGGGACTAGCGTCAGAGATACGCAGTATTTT. This codes for CASSGAGTSVRDTQYF.

This chain links TRBV6-1 with TRBJ1-5, with unresolved D. The germline V and J ends were trimmed by 1 base and 0 bases, with 16 bases remaining between them. Looked up from germline, CDR1 is MNHNS and CDR2 is SASEGT. This CDR3 region has 18 residues. CDR3 in amino acids: CASSEESYRHYSNQPQHF. DNA of the CDR3: TGTGCCAGCAGTGAAGAATCGTACCGCCACTATAGCAATCAGCCCCAGCATTTT.

In this sample, this clonotype turned up many times. This sequence joins TRBV12-3 or TRBV12-4 and TRBJ1-2; 7 bases agree with TRBD1. The ends lost 7 bases at V and 4 bases at J; junction bases unmatched: 6. The CDR3 is 13 amino acids. In nucleotides, the CDR3 is TGTGCCAGCATCCTGACAGGGAGCTATGGCTACACCTTC. This gives the protein CASILTGSYGYTF.

V usage is TRBV7-9 and J usage is TRBJ1-2; tentatively, D is TRBD1 (5 bases). The germline V gene encodes CDR1 SEHNR and CDR2 FQNEAQ (reference sequence). Trimming stripped 4 bases from V and 6 bases from J, with 9 bases between. CDR3 size: 12 residues. The DNA for the CDR3 is TGTGCCAGCAGCTCGGACACCGATGGCTACACCTTC. Protein sequence: CASSSDTDGYTF.

This clonotype was seen ten or more times. The chain combines TRBV2 with TRBJ2-1; 9 bases align to TRBD2. Germline assignment: CDR1 SNHLY and CDR2 FYNNEI. Trimming at V came to 7 bases and at J to 4 bases, leaving 8 bases not matched to a gene. The CDR3 loop spans 15 amino acids. The CDR3 sequence is CASKVGAGGYNEQFF. In nucleotides, the CDR3 is TGTGCCAGCAAAGTGGGGGCGGGAGGGTACAATGAGCAGTTCTTC.